This T cell receptor beta chain was recorded in a study of HIV-infected children after antiretroviral therapy interruption. General study findings and limits: The CD45RA+ naive sort may contain some EMRA or stem memory cells.

This clonotype was seen a few times. Its antigen is unidentified. The TCR library was built from RNA with a 3' RACE protocol and unique molecular identifiers. TCRdb processed the 3' RACE reads anew with MiXCR; each CDR3 protein has one entry. The sample has more than 75,000 distinct CDR3 sequences, about 7.2% seen once. V was cut by 1 base and J by 7 bases, with 13 bases left in between. From germline, CDR1 is LGHDT and CDR2 YNNKEL (reference sequence). The CDR3 is 14 residues long. Treatment: PENTA 11 planned treatment interruption arm or continuous ART arm. The sequence derives from a pool of human donors with HIV. The material sequenced was CD45RA+ CD4+ T cells from PBMCs, pooled from several time points, taken from a donor given antiretroviral therapy, either interrupted or continuous. Subset given: naive CD4+ CD45RA+ CD45RO- T cells. This chain connects TRBV3-1 to TRBJ1-2; maybe TRBD1 (6 bases). DNA for the CDR3: TGTGCCAGCAGCCAAGTTCCGGGGGCCGGTGGCTACACCTTC. Translating gives CASSQVPGAGGYTF.